The 26 T cell receptor beta chains below all came from one sample that was sequenced in a study of spatial heterogeneity in lung cancer. TCRdb reprocessed the 5' RACE reads via MiXCR and lists one record per CDR3 protein. The sample records 82,000 or so distinct CDR3 sequences, 10% to 15% being singletons. Time point noted: sample taken at primary tumor resection. The input material, whole RNA from tumor, nontumor lung or frozen PBMC, was sequenced unsorted. This specimen was PBMCs, taken at surgery. All receptors derive from a male donor with early-stage non-small cell lung cancer.

This clonotype was counted a few times. This sequence joins TRBV7-3 and TRBJ2-3, with TRBD1 matching over 7 bases. The germline CDR1 and CDR2 sequences are SGHTA and FQGTGA. This CDR3 has 14 amino acids. Unmatched junction bases numbered 2, after V lost 3 bases and J lost 2 bases. The CDR3 spells CASSLGQTTDTQYF. Here the CDR3 DNA reads TGTGCCAGCAGCTTGGGACAGACCACAGATACGCAGTATTTT. Filled out from reference TRBV7-3 and TRBJ2-3, the complete variable domain reads GAGVSQTPSNKVTEKGKYVELRCDPISGHTALYWYRQSLGQGPEFLIYFQGTGAADDSGLPNDRFFAVRPEGSVSTLKIQRTERGDSAVYLCASSLGQTTDTQYFGPGTRLTVL.

This clonotype was counted at least ten times. The V and J genes are TRBV20-1 and TRBJ1-1; D is uncertain. V lost 3 bases, J lost 0 bases, and 8 bases lay in between. CDR3 size: 13 residues. Germline lookup yields CDR1 DFQATT and CDR2 SNEGSKA (reference sequence). The CDR3 sequence is CSASAQLNTEAFF. CDR3 coding DNA: TGCAGTGCTAGCGCACAGTTGAACACTGAAGCTTTCTTT.

This clonotype was detected only a few times. The J gene is TRBJ2-1, the V gene TRBV5-1; TRBD2 aligns across 13 bases. CDR3 size: 18 residues. Germline assignment: CDR1 SGHRS and CDR2 YFSETQ. The V gene end was trimmed by 3 bases and the J gene end by 2 bases; junction bases not matched to a gene: 8. The CDR3 reads CASSWPTSGGKTYNEQFF. The CDR3 bases are TGCGCCAGCAGCTGGCCGACTAGCGGGGGGAAAACCTACAATGAGCAGTTCTTC.

The chain carries TRBV29-1 and TRBJ2-5, with 7 positions matching TRBD2. V was clipped by 7 bases and J by 1 base; unmatched bases: 3. This CDR3 spans 12 amino acids. Looked up from germline, CDR1 is SQVTM and CDR2 is ANQGSEA. The CDR3 DNA follows: TGCAGCGAGGGAGGGATCCAAGAGACCCAGTACTTC. Its translation: CSEGGIQETQYF.

This clonotype was found a few times. This chain uses TRBV2 with TRBJ2-5; TRBD2 matches at 14 bases. Germline CDR1 and CDR2: SNHLY and FYNNEI. CDR3 length: 17 residues. The ends lost 4 bases at V and 4 bases at J; junction bases unmatched: 8. DNA for the CDR3: TGTGCCAGCAGTGTGGGACTAGCGGGAGTCGAGCGAGAGACCCAGTACTTC. It encodes CASSVGLAGVERETQYF.

V and J are TRBV5-5 and TRBJ1-5; maybe TRBD1 (5 bases). The CDR3 loop spans 15 amino acids. The germline CDR1 and CDR2 sequences are SGHKS and YYEKEE (reference sequence). V was trimmed by 1 base and J by 2 bases, leaving 10 bases between them. The CDR3 spells CASSLKGDGNQPQHF. The CDR3 bases are TGTGCCAGCAGCTTGAAAGGGGATGGCAATCAGCCCCAGCATTTT.

The CDR3 sequence is CASSLDQFGGGTEAFF. The DNA for the CDR3 is TGTGCCAGCAGCTTAGATCAGTTCGGCGGTGGCACTGAAGCTTTCTTT. The rearrangement uses TRBV7-9 and TRBJ1-1; no definite D call. Trimming cost V 1 base and J 4 bases, with 16 bases left between them. The germline V gene encodes CDR1 SEHNR and CDR2 FQNEAQ (reference sequence). The CDR3 spans 16 residues.

This clonotype has just a few counts. The J gene is TRBJ2-1, the V gene TRBV12-3 or TRBV12-4; the match to TRBD2 covers 12 bases. The CDR3 extends over 17 amino acids. After removal of 2 bases from V and 8 bases from J, the junction contained 10 bases not matched to a gene. The CDR3 nucleotides read TGTGCCAGCAGTTTAACCCTAGCGGGGGGGCGGAACTATGAGCAGTTCTTC. It codes for CASSLTLAGGRNYEQFF.

V and J are TRBV29-1 and TRBJ2-3; the D gene is possibly TRBD1 (6 bases). The CDR3 sequence is 14 residues long. Germline V gives CDR1 SQVTM, CDR2 ANQGSEA. The V gene lost 7 bases and the J gene lost 0 bases, with 14 bases spanning the gap. The CDR3 bases are TGCAGCGCCAGTAGACAGGCTAGCACAGATACGCAGTATTTT. Its protein is CSASRQASTDTQYF.

This clonotype was observed many times. This chain joins TRBV5-1 and TRBJ1-4; TRBD1 agrees at 10 bases. V shed 4 bases and J 5 bases; nucleotides not matched to a gene: 2. The germline CDR1 and CDR2 sequences are SGHRS and YFSETQ. This CDR3 is built from 14 residues. CDR3 region: CASSADRGNEKLFF. The CDR3, as DNA: TGCGCCAGCAGCGCGGACAGGGGGAATGAAAAACTGTTTTTT.

The chain employs TRBV7-2 and TRBJ2-1; TRBD2 aligns across 11 bases. The V gene's germline CDR1 is SGHTA and CDR2 FQGNSA. The junction had 12 bases not matched to a gene; V was cut back by 5 bases and J by 6 bases. The CDR3 covers 17 residues. The CDR3 coding sequence is TGTGCCAGCAGCCGAGCCGTGACTAGCGGGGATTCCAATGAGCAGTTCTTC. This sequence encodes CASSRAVTSGDSNEQFF. Based on the CDR3 plus reference TRBV7-2 and TRBJ2-1, the full variable domain is GAGVSQSPSNKVTEKGKDVELRCDPISGHTALYWYRQSLGQGLEFLIYFQGNSAPDKSGLPSDRFSAERTGGSVSTLTIQRTQQEDSAVYLCASSRAVTSGDSNEQFFGPGTRLTVL.

This clonotype showed up just a few times. The chain carries TRBV6-5 and TRBJ2-1; D call uncertain. V was trimmed by 6 bases and J by 3 bases, leaving 9 bases between them. This CDR3 spans 13 amino acids. CDR1 and CDR2 (germline): MNHEY, SVGAGI. For the CDR3, the DNA is TGTGCCAGCAGGCCACGGTTCTACAATGAGCAGTTCTTC. Translated: CASRPRFYNEQFF.

This clonotype was observed at least ten times. The chain links TRBV2 to TRBJ1-1, with 12 bases aligning to TRBD1. Germline V lookup: CDR1 SNHLY, CDR2 FYNNEI. The CDR3 spans 15 residues. The V gene end was trimmed by 6 bases and the J gene end by 1 base; junction bases not matched to a gene: 3. As DNA, the CDR3 is TGTGCCAGCAGCGGGACAGGGGGCGCGAACACTGAAGCTTTCTTT. Translation gives CASSGTGGANTEAFF.

The sample holds many counts of this clonotype. The chain employs TRBV7-9 and TRBJ1-2, with D uncertain. V was cut by 6 bases and J by 3 bases, with 11 bases left in between. This CDR3 is built from 13 residues. CDR1 is SEHNR and CDR2 is FQNEAQ in the germline V gene (reference sequence). CDR3 region: CASRGYADYGYTF. CDR3 sequence (DNA): TGTGCCAGCAGGGGGTACGCGGACTATGGCTACACCTTC.

J is TRBJ1-2 and V is TRBV7-2, with D uncertain. The germline V and J ends were trimmed by 3 bases and 3 bases, with 8 bases remaining between them. Germline-derived CDR1 and CDR2 are SGHTA and FQGNSA. This CDR3 is 13 amino acids long. The CDR3 nucleotides are TGTGCCAGCAGCTTCTGGAGCGACTATGGCTACACCTTC. Encoded protein: CASSFWSDYGYTF.

In its sample, this clonotype was seen a few times. The V gene is TRBV29-1, the J gene TRBJ2-1; possibly TRBD2 for D (5 bases). V was trimmed by 4 bases and J by 4 bases, leaving 11 bases between them. The CDR3 is 13 amino acids. Germline CDR1 reads SQVTM; CDR2 reads ANQGSEA. CDR3 DNA sequence: TGCAGCGTTGCGGGATCCCAGTACAATGAGCAGTTCTTC. This sequence encodes CSVAGSQYNEQFF.

The chain uses TRBV10-1 and TRBJ2-2; no clear D. Trimming took off 6 bases at V and 3 bases at J, with 8 bases between the two ends. The germline gives CDR1 WNHNN, CDR2 SYGVQD (reference sequence). The CDR3 runs to 13 residues. CDR3: CASRDRDTGELFF. The CDR3 nucleotides read TGCGCCAGCAGGGACCGGGACACCGGGGAGCTGTTTTTT.

The chain employs TRBV5-1 and TRBJ2-3; 10 positions agree with TRBD2. The CDR3 consists of 17 residues. Germline CDR1 reads SGHRS; CDR2 reads YFSETQ. Trimming at V came to 4 bases and at J to 5 bases, leaving 13 bases not matched to a gene. The CDR3 spells CASSPGRLAGVVDTQYF. Written as DNA, the CDR3 is TGCGCCAGCAGCCCGGGTCGGCTAGCGGGAGTGGTAGATACGCAGTATTTT.

This clonotype has a handful of counts. The chain has TRBV5-1 and TRBJ2-1, with 10 bases matching TRBD2. Germline assignment: CDR1 SGHRS and CDR2 YFSETQ. The trim removed 4 bases at V and 0 bases at J, leaving 10 bases unmatched. The CDR3 is 18 residues long. The CDR3 is CASSPRPSGGSSYNEQFF. The CDR3 DNA is TGCGCCAGCAGCCCTCGACCTAGCGGGGGTAGCTCCTACAATGAGCAGTTCTTC.

The chain carries TRBV5-1 and TRBJ2-2; D is perhaps TRBD1 (5 bases). CDR1 SGHRS and CDR2 YFSETQ come from the germline V gene. The CDR3 runs 15 residues. V was clipped by 2 bases and J by 0 bases, with 8 bases between them. CDR3 protein: CASSFQGTNTGELFF. In DNA, the CDR3 is TGCGCCAGCAGCTTTCAGGGCACGAACACCGGGGAGCTGTTTTTT.

This clonotype has more than one count but fewer than ten. V gene TRBV2 combines with J gene TRBJ2-5, with D possibly matching TRBD2 (6 bases). The CDR3 runs 13 residues. V dropped 4 bases and J dropped 3 bases, with 9 bases sitting between them. Germline V lookup: CDR1 SNHLY, CDR2 FYNNEI. This chain's CDR3 is CASSGGVEETQYF. The CDR3 DNA follows: TGTGCCAGCAGTGGGGGGGTTGAAGAGACCCAGTACTTC.

The CDR3 coding sequence is TGTGCCAGCAGTGGAGGCTCTGGGGCCAACGTCCTGACTTTC. Amino acid sequence: CASSGGSGANVLTF. The chain is built from TRBV6-2 or TRBV6-3 and TRBJ2-6; TRBD2 is a possible D gene (5 bases). Germline CDR1 is MNHEY and CDR2 is SVGEGT. This CDR3 region has 14 residues. V lost 5 bases, J lost 0 bases, and 5 bases lay in between.

The chain carries TRBV7-9 and TRBJ2-3; no firm D call. V lost 5 bases to trimming and J lost 4 bases, with 16 bases between them. The CDR3 length is 15 residues. In germline, CDR1 is SEHNR, CDR2 FQNEAQ (reference sequence). The CDR3: CASSPTGRWADTQYF. The CDR3 region has the DNA TGTGCCAGCAGCCCCACGGGTAGGTGGGCAGATACGCAGTATTTT.

The chain has TRBV27 and TRBJ2-2; D is perhaps TRBD2 (6 bases). In germline, CDR1 is MNHEY, CDR2 SMNVEV (reference sequence). The CDR3 is 14 residues long. Trimming left V 8 bases short and J 6 bases short, with 16 bases between. CDR3 loop: CASGFAGRAGELFF. CDR3 bases: TGTGCCAGCGGCTTTGCGGGGCGCGCCGGGGAGCTGTTTTTT.

The rearrangement uses TRBV3-1 and TRBJ2-1; D gene uncertain. Germline V CDR1 and CDR2: LGHDT, YNNKEL (reference sequence). The CDR3 is made up of 13 amino acids. The V end was cut by 1 base, the J end by 13 bases, with 14 bases between. Here the CDR3 reads CASSQGHSEVQFF. CDR3 in DNA: TGTGCCAGCAGCCAAGGGCACAGCGAGGTTCAGTTCTTC.

Ten or more counts support this clonotype. The chain links TRBV20-1 to TRBJ2-5, with D hard to call. Germline values: CDR1 DFQATT, CDR2 SNEGSKA (reference sequence). The V gene lost 2 bases and the J gene lost 2 bases, with 6 bases spanning the gap. The CDR3 has 12 residues. The CDR3 is CSARKIQETQYF. The CDR3, as DNA: TGCAGTGCTAGAAAGATACAAGAGACCCAGTACTTC.